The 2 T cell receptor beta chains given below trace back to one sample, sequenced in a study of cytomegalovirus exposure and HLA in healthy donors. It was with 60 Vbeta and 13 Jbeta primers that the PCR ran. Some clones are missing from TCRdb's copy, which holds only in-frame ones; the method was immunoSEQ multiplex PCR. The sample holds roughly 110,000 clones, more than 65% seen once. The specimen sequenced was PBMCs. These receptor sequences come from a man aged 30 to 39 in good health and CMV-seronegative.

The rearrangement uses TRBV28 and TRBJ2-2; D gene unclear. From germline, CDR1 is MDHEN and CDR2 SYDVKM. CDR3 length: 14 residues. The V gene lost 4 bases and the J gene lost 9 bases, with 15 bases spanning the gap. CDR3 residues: CASSSSSGVRELFF. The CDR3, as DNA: TGTGCCAGCAGTTCCTCTTCGGGTGTTCGGGAGCTGTTTTTT.

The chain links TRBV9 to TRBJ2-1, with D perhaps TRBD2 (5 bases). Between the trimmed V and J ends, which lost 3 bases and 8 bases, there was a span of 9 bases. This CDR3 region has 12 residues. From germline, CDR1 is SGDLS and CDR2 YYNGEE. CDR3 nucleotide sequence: TGTGCCAGCAGCGCCGACGGGGATGAGCAGTTCTTC. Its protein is CASSADGDEQFF.